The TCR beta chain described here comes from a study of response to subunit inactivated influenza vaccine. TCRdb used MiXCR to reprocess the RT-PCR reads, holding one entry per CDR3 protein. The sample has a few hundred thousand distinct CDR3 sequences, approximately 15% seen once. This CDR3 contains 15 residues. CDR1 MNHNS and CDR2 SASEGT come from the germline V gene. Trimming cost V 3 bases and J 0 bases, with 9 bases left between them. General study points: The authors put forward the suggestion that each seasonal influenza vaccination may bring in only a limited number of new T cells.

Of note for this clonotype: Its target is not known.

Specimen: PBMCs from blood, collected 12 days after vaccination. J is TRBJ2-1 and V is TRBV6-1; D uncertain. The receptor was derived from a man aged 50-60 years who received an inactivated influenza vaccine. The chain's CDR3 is CASSDRVSSYNEQFF. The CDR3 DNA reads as TGTGCCAGCAGTGATAGAGTAAGCTCCTACAATGAGCAGTTCTTC.